What follows describes a single T cell receptor beta chain. The antigen is unknown. The CDR3 extends 3 residues past the end of the read, so its final part is completed from the germline J gene. The data were taken from a study of T cells in women clearing cervical HPV infection. Study at large: Case blood was drawn a median approximately five months after lesion detection. Study-wide findings and caveats: Richness differences could reflect unmeasured T-cell content per sample. Cases carried less TRBV6-7 than controls: 0.11% versus 0.16%.

TCR beta CDR3 amplified by multiplex PCR from roughly 1,100 ng genomic DNA. Sequencing used immunoSEQ multiplex PCR; TCRdb keeps in-frame clones, though not all of them. This sample's clone table lists 40,000 to 55,000 clones. Germline V gene sequence: CDR1 SGHVS, CDR2 FNYEAQ. V lost 4 bases to trimming and J lost 5 bases; unmatched junction nucleotides: 9. CDR3 length: 16 residues. This receptor was identified in a woman aged 18 to 75 with a cervical HPV16 infection that either progressed to CIN3+ or cleared (not recorded which). This chain connects TRBV7-6 to TRBJ1-1; 11 bases agree with TRBD1. The sequencing sample was made of blood buffy coat. The sequenced part of the CDR3 DNA is TGTGCCAGCAGCTCCGGACAGGGGGCGAGGGGGACTGAA. Amino acids: CASSSGQGARGTE. In full, the CDR3 reads CASSSGQGARGTEAFF.